This T cell receptor beta chain was captured by sequencing in a study of T cells after posttransplantation cyclophosphamide. This clone was detected many times. The antigen is undetermined. Profiling relied on immunoSEQ multiplex PCR, and the TCRdb table lists in-frame clones only, not all of them. The table lists around 12,000 clones, with no singletons. Treatment was busulfan-fludarabine conditioning, a marrow graft, and cyclophosphamide on days +3 and +4. The CDR3 spans 16 residues. V shed 4 bases and J 2 bases; nucleotides not matched to a gene: 5. CDR1 is KGHSH and CDR2 is LQKENI in the germline V gene. Study-wide points: TRB overlap between skin or GI tissue T cells and blood was limited. Recipient CMV seropositivity and CMV reactivation strongly tracked TRB clonality.

The sequenced sample was PBMCs, obtained after allogeneic stem cell transplant with posttransplant cyclophosphamide. V gene TRBV18 combines with J gene TRBJ2-5; TRBD2 aligns across 12 bases. The sequence came from a female patient in her thirties or forties who received an allogeneic stem cell transplant from an unrelated donor, was CMV-positive, and had acute GVHD only. Some T cells may be the graft donor's. CDR3: CASSLRLAGEQETQYF. CDR3 DNA: TGTGCCAGCTCACTTCGACTAGCGGGAGAGCAAGAGACCCAGTACTTC.